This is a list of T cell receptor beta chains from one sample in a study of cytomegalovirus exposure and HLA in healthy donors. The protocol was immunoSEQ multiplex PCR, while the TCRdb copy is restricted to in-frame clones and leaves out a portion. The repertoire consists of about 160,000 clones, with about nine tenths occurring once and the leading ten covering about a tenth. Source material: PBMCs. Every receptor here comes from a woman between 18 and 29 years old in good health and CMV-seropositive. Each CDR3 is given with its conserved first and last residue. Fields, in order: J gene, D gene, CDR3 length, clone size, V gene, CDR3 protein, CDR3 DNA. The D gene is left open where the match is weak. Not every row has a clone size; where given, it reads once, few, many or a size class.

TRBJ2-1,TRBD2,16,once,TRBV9,CASSLTLAGHYNEQFF,TGTGCCAGCAGCCTCACTCTAGCGGGTCATTACAATGAGCAGTTCTTC
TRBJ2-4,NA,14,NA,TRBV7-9,CASSLGIASNIQYF,TGTGCCAGCAGCTTGGGGATAGCGAGTAACATTCAGTACTTC
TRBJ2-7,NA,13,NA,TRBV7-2,CASSLHRDYEQYF,TGTGCCAGCAGCTTGCACAGGGACTACGAGCAGTACTTC
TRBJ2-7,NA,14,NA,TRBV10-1,CASSEGRSSYEQYF,TGCGCCAGCAGTGAAGGAAGGAGCTCCTACGAGCAGTACTTC
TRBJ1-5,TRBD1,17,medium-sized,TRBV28,CASSLPLDRDRNQPQHF,TGTGCCAGCAGTTTACCACTAGACAGGGATCGCAATCAGCCCCAGCATTTT
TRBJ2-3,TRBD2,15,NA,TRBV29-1,CSVSPIAGNRDTQYF,TGCAGCGTCTCCCCGATAGCGGGAAACAGAGATACGCAGTATTTT
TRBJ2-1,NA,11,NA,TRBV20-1,CSVQVFNEQFF,TGCAGTGTTCAGGTTTTCAATGAGCAGTTCTTC
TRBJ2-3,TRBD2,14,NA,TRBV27,CASRIAGITDTQYF,TGTGCCAGCAGGATAGCGGGGATCACAGATACGCAGTATTTT
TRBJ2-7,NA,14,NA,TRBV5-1,CASSGTTPSYEQYF,TGCGCCAGCAGTGGTACTACGCCCTCCTACGAGCAGTACTTC
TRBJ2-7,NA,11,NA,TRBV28,CATTDTYEQYF,TGTGCCACCACGGACACCTACGAGCAGTACTTC
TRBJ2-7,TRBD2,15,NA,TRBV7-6,CASSSLQGAGGPQYF,TGTGCCAGCAGCTCCCTTCAGGGAGCGGGAGGGCCTCAGTACTTC
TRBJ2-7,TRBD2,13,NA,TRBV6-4,CASSDGLAGEQYF,TGTGCCAGCAGTGACGGACTAGCGGGAGAGCAGTACTTC
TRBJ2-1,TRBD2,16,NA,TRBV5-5,CASSPGTSGRLYEQFF,TGTGCCAGCAGCCCCGGGACTAGCGGGAGGCTTTATGAGCAGTTCTTC
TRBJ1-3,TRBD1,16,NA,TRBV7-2,CASSARQGKSGNTIYF,TGTGCCAGCAGCGCGAGACAGGGGAAGTCTGGAAACACCATATATTTT
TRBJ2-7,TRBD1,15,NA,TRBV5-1,CASSLKGQGSNEQYF,TGCGCCAGCAGCCTGAAGGGACAGGGTAGCAACGAGCAGTACTTC
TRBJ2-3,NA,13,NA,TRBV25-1,CASRDSGTDTQYF,TGTGCCAGCAGGGACAGTGGCACAGATACGCAGTATTTT
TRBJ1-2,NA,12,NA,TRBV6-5,CASSPGRDDYTF,TGTGCCAGCAGCCCGGGGAGGGACGACTACACCTTC
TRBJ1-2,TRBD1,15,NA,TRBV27,CASSLAGTGSYGYTF,TGTGCCAGCAGTTTAGCCGGGACAGGGAGCTATGGCTACACCTTC